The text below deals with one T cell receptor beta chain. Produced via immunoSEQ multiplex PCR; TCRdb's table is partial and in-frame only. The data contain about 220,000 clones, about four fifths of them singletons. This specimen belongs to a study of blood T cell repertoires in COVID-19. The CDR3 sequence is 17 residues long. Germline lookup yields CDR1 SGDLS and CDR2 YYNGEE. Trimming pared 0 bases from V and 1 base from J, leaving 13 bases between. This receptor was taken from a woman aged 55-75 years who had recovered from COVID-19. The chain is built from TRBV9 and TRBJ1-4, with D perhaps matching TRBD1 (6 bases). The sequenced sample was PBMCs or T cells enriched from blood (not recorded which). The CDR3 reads CASSVAPQGITNEKLFF. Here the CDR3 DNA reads TGTGCCAGCAGCGTAGCTCCACAGGGAATAACTAATGAAAAACTGTTTTTT.